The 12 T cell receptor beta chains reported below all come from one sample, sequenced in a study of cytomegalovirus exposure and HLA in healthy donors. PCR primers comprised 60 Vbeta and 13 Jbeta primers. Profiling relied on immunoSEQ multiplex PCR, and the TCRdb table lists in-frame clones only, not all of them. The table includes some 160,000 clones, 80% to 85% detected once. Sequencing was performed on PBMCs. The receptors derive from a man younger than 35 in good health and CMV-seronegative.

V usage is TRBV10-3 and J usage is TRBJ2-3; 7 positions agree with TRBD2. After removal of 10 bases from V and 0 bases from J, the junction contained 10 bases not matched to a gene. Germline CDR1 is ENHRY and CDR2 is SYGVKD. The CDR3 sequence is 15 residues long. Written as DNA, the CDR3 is TGTGCCACGTCGGGGGGTAGATCTAGCACAGATACGCAGTATTTT. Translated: CATSGGRSSTDTQYF.

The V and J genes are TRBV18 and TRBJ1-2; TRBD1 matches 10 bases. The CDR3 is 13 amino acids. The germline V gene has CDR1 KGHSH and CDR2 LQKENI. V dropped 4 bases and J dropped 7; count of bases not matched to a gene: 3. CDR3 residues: CASSRDRGAGYTF. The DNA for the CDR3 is TGTGCCAGCTCACGGGACAGGGGAGCTGGCTACACCTTC. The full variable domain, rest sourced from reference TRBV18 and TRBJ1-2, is NAGVMQNPRHLVRRRGQEARLRCSPMKGHSHVYWYRQLPEEGLKFMVYLQKENIIDESGMPKERFSAEFPKEGPSILRIQQVVRGDSAAYFCASSRDRGAGYTFGSGTRLTVV.

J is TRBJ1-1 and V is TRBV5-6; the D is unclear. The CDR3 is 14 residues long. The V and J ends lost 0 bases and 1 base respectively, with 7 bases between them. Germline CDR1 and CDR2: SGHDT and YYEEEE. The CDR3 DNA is TGTGCCAGCAGCTTGGGACGGGGGAACACTGAAGCTTTCTTT. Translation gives CASSLGRGNTEAFF.

The CDR3 nucleotides are TGTGCCAGCAGCCCGGGGGGGTCCAAGGTGCAGTACTTC. Its translation is CASSPGGSKVQYF. The genes are TRBV14 and TRBJ2-5; 8 nucleotides match TRBD2. This CDR3 spans 13 amino acids. Germline V CDR1 and CDR2: SGHDN, FVKESK. Trimming at V came to 4 bases and at J to 11 bases, leaving 9 bases not matched to a gene.

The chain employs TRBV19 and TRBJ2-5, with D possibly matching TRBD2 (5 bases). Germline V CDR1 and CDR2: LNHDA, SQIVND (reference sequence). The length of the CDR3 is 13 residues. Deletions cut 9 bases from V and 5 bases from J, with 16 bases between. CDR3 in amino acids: CASKPSGGETQYF. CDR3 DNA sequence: TGTGCCAGCAAGCCCTCGGGCGGGGAGACCCAGTACTTC. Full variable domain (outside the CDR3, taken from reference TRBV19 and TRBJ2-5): DGGITQSPKYLFRKEGQNVTLSCEQNLNHDAMYWYRQDPGQGLRLIYYSQIVNDFQKGDIAEGYSVSREKKESFPLTVTSAQKNPTAFYLCASKPSGGETQYFGPGTRLLVL.

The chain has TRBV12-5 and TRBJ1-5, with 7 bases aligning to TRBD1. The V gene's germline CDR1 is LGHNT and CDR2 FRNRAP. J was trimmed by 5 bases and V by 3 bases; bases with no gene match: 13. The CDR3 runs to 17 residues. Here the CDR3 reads CASGFEVEAGGHQPQHF. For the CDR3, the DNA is TGTGCTAGTGGTTTTGAAGTGGAGGCAGGGGGGCATCAGCCCCAGCATTTT.

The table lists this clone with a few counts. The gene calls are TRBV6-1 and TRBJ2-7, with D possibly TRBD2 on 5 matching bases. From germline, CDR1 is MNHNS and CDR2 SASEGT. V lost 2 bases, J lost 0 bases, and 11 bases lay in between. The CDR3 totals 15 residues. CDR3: CASSENAGSSYEQYF. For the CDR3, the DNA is TGTGCCAGCAGTGAAAACGCTGGGAGCTCCTACGAGCAGTACTTC.

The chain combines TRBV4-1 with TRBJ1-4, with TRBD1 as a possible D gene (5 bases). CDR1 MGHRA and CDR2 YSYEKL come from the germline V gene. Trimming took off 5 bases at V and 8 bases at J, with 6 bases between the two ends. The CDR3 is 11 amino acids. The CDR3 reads CASSGGEKLFF. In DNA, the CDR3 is TGCGCCAGCAGCGGGGGGGAAAAACTGTTTTTT.

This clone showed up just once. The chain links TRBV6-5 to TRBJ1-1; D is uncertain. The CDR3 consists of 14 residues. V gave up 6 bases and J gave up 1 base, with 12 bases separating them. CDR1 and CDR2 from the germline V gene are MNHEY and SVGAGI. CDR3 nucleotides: TGTGCCAGCAGCCACTCGCGGGGGAACACTGAAGCTTTCTTT. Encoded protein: CASSHSRGNTEAFF.

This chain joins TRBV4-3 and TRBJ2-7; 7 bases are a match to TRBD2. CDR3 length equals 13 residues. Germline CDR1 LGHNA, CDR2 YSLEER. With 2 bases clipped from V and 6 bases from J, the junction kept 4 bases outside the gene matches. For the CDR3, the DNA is TGCGCCAGCAGCCAATGGGCTAGCGGCGAGCAGTACTTC. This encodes CASSQWASGEQYF.

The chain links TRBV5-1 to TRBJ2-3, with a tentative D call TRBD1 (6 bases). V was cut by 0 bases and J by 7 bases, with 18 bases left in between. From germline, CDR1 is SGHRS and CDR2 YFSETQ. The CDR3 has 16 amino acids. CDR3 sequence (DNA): TGCGCCAGCAGCTTGGCGCTACAGGGTCTTCGGAATACGCAGTATTTT. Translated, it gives CASSLALQGLRNTQYF.

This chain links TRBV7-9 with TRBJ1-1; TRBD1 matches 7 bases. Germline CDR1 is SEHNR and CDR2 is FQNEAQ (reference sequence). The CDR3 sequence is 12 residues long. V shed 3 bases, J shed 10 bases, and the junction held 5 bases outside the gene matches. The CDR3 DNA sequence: TGTGCCAGCAGCTTTCAGACAGGGAGAGCTTTCTTT. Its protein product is CASSFQTGRAFF. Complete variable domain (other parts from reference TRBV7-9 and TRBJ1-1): DTGVSQNPRHKITKRGQNVTFRCDPISEHNRLYWYRQTLGQGPEFLTYFQNEAQLEKSRLLSDRFSAERPKGSFSTLEIQRTEQGDSAMYLCASSFQTGRAFFGQGTRLTVV.